This T cell receptor beta chain was documented in a study of blood T cell repertoires in COVID-19. Study-wide background: Collection of acute and convalescent COVID-19 samples took place in the United States, Italy and Spain. PBMCs, B-cell-depleted T cells, or T cells were the source of the cDNA or gDNA that made up the material.

Under the authors' procedure: Nucleated cell counts were estimated from reference gene primer amplification. Assay: immunoSEQ multiplex PCR; the TCRdb copy retains only in-frame clones and omits some. V, J and clone size derive from that table, while D and trimming were established from the DNA sequence. The data contain about 100,000 clones, around 90% of them singletons. Looked up from germline, CDR1 is MNHEY and CDR2 is SMNVEV (reference sequence). The CDR3 is made up of 13 amino acids. V lost 3 bases and J lost 4, with 8 bases in between. Sample: peripheral blood. The V call is TRBV27, the J call TRBJ2-3, with D uncertain. The clonotype comes from a woman aged 55-75 years with acute or convalescent COVID-19. The CDR3: CASSFWPPDTQYF. The CDR3, as DNA: TGTGCCAGCAGTTTCTGGCCCCCAGATACGCAGTATTTT.